This T cell receptor beta chain was retrieved from a study of shared clonotypes between healthy human individuals. This CDR3 is 16 amino acids long. Germline CDR1 is SGHVS and CDR2 is FQNEAQ. Germline trimming cut 6 bases from V and 2 bases from J; bases unmatched to any gene: 6. This table comes from immunoSEQ multiplex PCR, and its TCRdb copy is limited to in-frame clones, with some not included. The sample has roughly 680,000 clones, over 60% seen once. The sample comprised memory CD4+ T cells sorted from blood. The subset is: CD45RA-negative fraction. The V gene is TRBV7-8, the J gene TRBJ2-2; the match to TRBD2 covers 10 bases. The source is a woman aged 25 to 45 in good health. In nucleotides, the CDR3 is TGTGCCAGCAGTTTGCTAGCGGGAGCAAACACCGGGGAGCTGTTTTTT. Encoded protein: CASSLLAGANTGELFF.